This TCR beta chain was captured in a study of blood T cell repertoires in COVID-19. Across the whole study: PBMCs, B-cell-depleted T cells, or T cells provided the cDNA or gDNA that made up the material.

Per the study methods: The authors estimated nucleated cell counts from reference gene primer amplification. Data came from immunoSEQ multiplex PCR; TCRdb stores just in-frame clones and leaves some out. That table supplies the V and J calls and clone size; D and trimming were determined from the DNA. Among 180,000 or so clones, roughly 87% were seen once, and the ten largest hold 1.6%. This clone was found a few times. Other DNA sequences in the sample encode the same CDR3. The trim removed 7 bases at V and 7 bases at J, leaving 13 bases unmatched. Germline V gene sequence: CDR1 MNHEY, CDR2 SVGAGI. The CDR3 runs 15 residues.

What was sequenced was peripheral blood. This chain links TRBV6-5 with TRBJ2-1; 7 nucleotides align to TRBD2. The receptor was isolated from a woman aged 45-65 years with acute or convalescent COVID-19. CDR3 sequence (DNA): TGTGCCAGCACCCTAGCGGACCCATCCAGAAATGAGCAGTTCTTC. Translated, it gives CASTLADPSRNEQFF.